This TCR beta chain originates from a study of OX40 agonist ivuxolimab in advanced cancers. Across the whole study: Patients' therapy was ivuxolimab, an antibody that acts as an agonist of OX40 (CD134).

This table comes from immunoSEQ multiplex PCR, and its TCRdb copy is limited to in-frame clones, with some not included. The sample has 80,000 to 100,000 clones; around 85% are singletons. V lost 5 bases to trimming and J lost 2 bases, with 12 bases between them. The CDR3 extends over 14 amino acids. The germline V gene encodes CDR1 SEHNR and CDR2 FQNEAQ (reference sequence). This clone was seen a single time. Material: CD4+ or CD8+ T cells sorted from blood, obtained in a trial of the OX40 agonist ivuxolimab. The gene calls are TRBV7-9 and TRBJ2-5; maybe TRBD2 (6 bases). This receptor was identified in an adult with an advanced solid tumor such as melanoma, head and neck, liver or kidney cancer. The CDR3 nucleotides are TGTGCCAGCAGCCCCCGGGAGAATCAAGAGACCCAGTACTTC. As protein: CASSPRENQETQYF.